The following is a T cell receptor beta chain sequence with its context. TCR beta CDR3 regions were amplified from RNA transcripts. A set of HTBI primers served as the primers for a first-round RT-PCR of the TCR CDR3. TCRdb re-called the multiplex PCR reads with MiXCR, one entry per CDR3 protein. The sample lists about 95,000 distinct CDR3 sequences; around 40% were seen once. The record originates from a study of T cells in Graves' hyperthyroidism and ophthalmopathy. The CDR3 length is 17 residues. Germline V lookup: CDR1 SEHNR, CDR2 FQNEAQ (reference sequence). V lost 4 bases to trimming and J lost 3 bases; unmatched junction nucleotides: 7.

The sample comprised peripheral blood or thyroid tissue (not recorded which). This TCR came from a woman aged 25 to 39 with Graves' hyperthyroidism. The gene calls are TRBV7-9 and TRBJ2-3, with 13 bases lining up with TRBD2. The CDR3 spells CASSSTLTSGRTDTQYF. In DNA form, the CDR3 reads TGTGCCAGCAGCTCTACATTGACTAGCGGGAGGACAGATACGCAGTATTTT.